Detailed here is one T cell receptor (beta chain). The antigen is unknown. Germline V gives CDR1 MNHEY, CDR2 SVGAGI. V lost 4 bases, J lost 1 base, and 7 bases lay in between. The CDR3 runs 13 residues. The sample is drawn from a study of vaccination and CD4 T cells after COVID-19. As for the study in general: Overlapping spike peptides served as the stimulus for the cells. These peptides came from SARS-CoV-2 and from the common cold coronaviruses HCoV-NL63, HCoV-OC43 and HCoV-229E. Control cultures used a CEFX viral epitope pool, an HIV-1 Nef peptide pool, or no peptide.

Stated treatment: roughly 11-day PBMC culture with coronavirus spike peptide pools or control peptides (ViraFEST assay). Cells received half-medium changes with fresh IL-2 medium on days 3 and 7. The Oncomine TCR Beta short-read assay was applied to DNA of cultured CD4+ T cells. MiXCR, applied by TCRdb to the PCR reads, yields one record per CDR3 protein. The table shows roughly 13,000 distinct CDR3 sequences, with 40% to 65% occurring only once. Points from the study as a whole: The authors identified 304 of 307 vaccine-specific clones in convalescent patients as spike mono-reactive.

This sample comprised CD4+ T cells from blood, cultured in vitro, obtained before SARS-CoV-2 vaccination. This TCR came from a human donor who had recovered from COVID-19. The chain combines TRBV6-5 with TRBJ1-1; D not certain. Written as DNA, the CDR3 is TGTGCCAGCAGTTCCTTAACGAACACTGAAGCTTTCTTT. Translating gives CASSSLTNTEAFF.